One sample yielded the 24 T cell receptor beta chains listed below, sequenced in a study of blood T cell repertoires in COVID-19. Method: immunoSEQ multiplex PCR; TCRdb's copy keeps in-frame clones and lacks some. The data show about 300,000 clones, about 83% seen once. Sequencing input: peripheral blood. The receptor source for this set is a woman aged 45-60 years who had recovered from COVID-19.

This chain links TRBV27 with TRBJ2-2; 7 nucleotides line up with TRBD1. Per germline, CDR1 MNHEY and CDR2 SMNVEV (reference sequence). V dropped 4 bases and J dropped 1; count of bases not matched to a gene: 3. The CDR3 sequence is 15 residues long. The CDR3 reads CASSSWTGNTGELFF. CDR3 in DNA: TGTGCCAGCAGTTCATGGACAGGGAACACCGGGGAGCTGTTTTTT.

The chain uses TRBV19 and TRBJ2-2; the D gene is possibly TRBD2 (7 bases). In germline, CDR1 is LNHDA, CDR2 SQIVND (reference sequence). The V gene lost 11 bases and the J gene lost 1 base, with 11 bases spanning the gap. The CDR3 is made up of 13 amino acids. The CDR3 spells CAGGDKNTGELFF. CDR3 nucleotides: TGTGCCGGGGGGGACAAGAACACCGGGGAGCTGTTTTTT. Variable domain in full (rest from reference TRBV19 and TRBJ2-2): DGGITQSPKYLFRKEGQNVTLSCEQNLNHDAMYWYRQDPGQGLRLIYYSQIVNDFQKGDIAEGYSVSREKKESFPLTVTSAQKNPTAFYLCAGGDKNTGELFFGEGSRLTVL.

The chain is built from TRBV4-3 and TRBJ2-2; maybe TRBD1 (5 bases). CDR3 length: 17 residues. V was pared by 1 base and J by 7 bases, with 19 bases between. Germline CDR1 LGHNA, CDR2 YSLEER. Here the CDR3 reads CASSQVGQGGLGGELFF. Here the CDR3 DNA reads TGCGCCAGCAGCCAAGTTGGCCAGGGTGGCTTGGGCGGGGAGCTGTTTTTT.

The J gene is TRBJ2-5, the V gene TRBV6-2 or TRBV6-3; 8 nucleotides match TRBD2. Germline V gene data show CDR1 as MNHEY and CDR2 as SVGEGT. The junction had 2 bases not matched to a gene; V was cut back by 2 bases and J by 0 bases. The CDR3 contains 15 residues. CDR3 DNA sequence: TGTGCCAGCAGTTACGCGGGGGGCTACCAAGAGACCCAGTACTTC. Amino acids: CASSYAGGYQETQYF.

The chain joins TRBV4-2 to TRBJ2-5; tentative D call: TRBD2 (5 bases). The germline gives CDR1 LGHNA, CDR2 YNFKEQ. This CDR3 comprises 14 residues. V lost 1 base to trimming and J lost 0 bases, with 6 bases between them. This CDR3 is CASSQGTYQETQYF. The CDR3 DNA reads as TGTGCCAGCAGCCAAGGGACTTACCAAGAGACCCAGTACTTC.

The V gene is TRBV28, the J gene TRBJ2-7; D is possibly TRBD2 (6 bases). Germline V CDR1 and CDR2: MDHEN, SYDVKM. The CDR3 totals 14 residues. Trimming left V 7 bases short and J 1 base short, with 14 bases between. The CDR3 is CASTFGSGSYEQYF. In nucleotides, the CDR3 is TGTGCCAGCACCTTCGGGAGCGGGTCCTACGAGCAGTACTTC.

The V gene is TRBV7-9, the J gene TRBJ2-7; 13 bases agree with TRBD2. V was clipped by 3 bases and J by 2 bases; unmatched bases: 4. Germline-derived CDR1 and CDR2 are SEHNR and FQNEAQ (reference sequence). CDR3 size: 16 residues. CDR3 DNA sequence: TGTGCCAGCAGCTTTGGGACTAGCGGGGCGCCCTACGAGCAGTACTTC. Amino acid sequence: CASSFGTSGAPYEQYF.

The chain joins TRBV12-3 or TRBV12-4 to TRBJ1-5; D gene ambiguous. V was cut by 6 bases and J by 6 bases, with 9 bases left in between. The length of the CDR3 is 12 residues. CDR3 residues: CASRFLGQPQHF. CDR3 nucleotides: TGTGCCAGCAGGTTTCTCGGTCAGCCCCAGCATTTT.

V is TRBV3-1 (or the pseudogene TRBV3-2) and J is TRBJ1-5; 8 bases are shared with TRBD1. The CDR3 covers 18 residues. Unmatched junction bases numbered 12, after V lost 0 bases and J lost 5 bases. Germline CDR1 reads LGHDT; CDR2 reads YNNKEL (reference sequence). The CDR3 loop is CASSQERRGLTGDQPQHF. Written as DNA, the CDR3 is TGTGCCAGCAGCCAAGAGAGAAGGGGGTTGACAGGGGATCAGCCCCAGCATTTT.

The chain recombines TRBV7-2 with TRBJ2-7, with D tentatively TRBD2 (5 bases). From germline, CDR1 is SGHTA and CDR2 FQGNSA. The CDR3 has 13 residues. Trimming took 4 bases from V and 6 from J, leaving 13 bases between them. The CDR3 region has the DNA TGTGCCAGCAGCTCCTATTCGGGATCCGAGCAGTACTTC. Amino acids: CASSSYSGSEQYF.

The chain links TRBV28 to TRBJ1-6; the match to TRBD1 covers 8 bases. The CDR3 length is 16 residues. The germline CDR1 and CDR2 sequences are MDHEN and SYDVKM. With V trimmed by 6 bases and J by 8 bases, 12 bases remained unmatched. DNA of the CDR3: TGTGCCAGCAGCCCGCCCTCCGGGACAGGATATTCACCCCTCCACTTT. It encodes CASSPPSGTGYSPLHF.

The chain carries TRBV28 and TRBJ2-3, with D possibly TRBD1 on 7 matching bases. The germline V and J ends were trimmed by 6 bases and 0 bases, with 13 bases remaining between them. The CDR3 is made up of 15 amino acids. Germline V gene lookup returns CDR1 MDHEN and CDR2 SYDVKM. This CDR3 is CASRPGGQSTDTQYF. CDR3 nucleotide sequence: TGTGCCAGCAGACCCGGGGGACAGAGCACAGATACGCAGTATTTT.

V gene TRBV19 combines with J gene TRBJ1-2, with D unclear. Per the germline V gene, CDR1 is LNHDA and CDR2 is SQIVND (reference sequence). V shed 1 base and J shed 2 bases, with 11 bases lying between them. The CDR3 runs to 15 residues. Here the CDR3 reads CASSIVSLGNYGYTF. In nucleotides, the CDR3 is TGTGCCAGTAGTATAGTTTCCCTTGGCAACTATGGCTACACCTTC. Complete variable domain (other parts from reference TRBV19 and TRBJ1-2): DGGITQSPKYLFRKEGQNVTLSCEQNLNHDAMYWYRQDPGQGLRLIYYSQIVNDFQKGDIAEGYSVSREKKESFPLTVTSAQKNPTAFYLCASSIVSLGNYGYTFGSGTRLTVV.

This clone is a singleton in its sample. The rearrangement uses TRBV28 and TRBJ2-2, with TRBD1 identical over 10 bases. The junction had 6 bases not matched to a gene; V was cut back by 2 bases and J by 3 bases. The CDR3 is 17 amino acids. Germline CDR1 MDHEN, CDR2 SYDVKM. Here the CDR3 reads CASSLGGGQGYTGELFF. DNA of the CDR3: TGTGCCAGCAGTTTAGGAGGGGGACAGGGGTACACCGGGGAGCTGTTTTTT.

This clone was seen just once. This rearrangement joins TRBV12-3 or TRBV12-4 to TRBJ1-1, with D maybe TRBD1 (6 bases). Trimming removed 6 bases at V and 9 bases at J, with 14 bases between. There are 12 residues in the CDR3. CDR3 loop: CASRTNRDKAFF. The CDR3 nucleotides read TGTGCCAGCAGGACAAATAGGGACAAAGCTTTCTTT.

The J gene is TRBJ2-1, the V gene TRBV5-8; possible D gene TRBD2, 5 bases. The ends were cut back, 2 bases at V and 8 bases at J, with 20 bases in the middle. Germline V CDR1 and CDR2: SGHTS, YDEGEE. This CDR3 region has 16 residues. CDR3 sequence (DNA): TGTGCCAGCAGCTTAACATGGTGGGAGTCGCTTGATGAGCAGTTCTTC. Its translation is CASSLTWWESLDEQFF. The entire variable domain, with the rest obtained from reference TRBV5-8 and TRBJ2-1, is as follows: EAGVTQSPTHLIKTRGQQATLRCSPISGHTSVYWYQQALGLGLQFLLWYDEGEERNRGNFPPRFSGRQFPNYSSELNVNALELEDSALYLCASSLTWWESLDEQFFGPGTRLTVL.

At least ten counts were recorded for this clone. The chain links TRBV28 to TRBJ1-3; 7 bases are shared with TRBD1. Germline V gene lookup returns CDR1 MDHEN and CDR2 SYDVKM. The trim removed 8 bases at V and 4 bases at J, leaving 5 bases unmatched. The CDR3 loop spans 13 amino acids. The CDR3 sequence is CASETGQGNTIYF. CDR3 nucleotide sequence: TGTGCCAGCGAAACGGGACAGGGAAACACCATATATTTT.

The chain couples TRBV19 to TRBJ2-3, with 9 bases aligning to TRBD2. V lost 7 bases and J lost 1; bases outside the gene matches: 12. Germline-derived CDR1 and CDR2 are LNHDA and SQIVND (reference sequence). The CDR3 totals 17 residues. The CDR3 region is CASTAYLEREGTDTQYF. CDR3 sequence (DNA): TGTGCCAGTACCGCCTATCTAGAGCGGGAGGGCACAGATACGCAGTATTTT.

V usage is TRBV2 and J usage is TRBJ1-4; 7 nucleotides line up with TRBD1. The CDR3 has 14 residues. Germline V lookup: CDR1 SNHLY, CDR2 FYNNEI. V was pared by 6 bases and J by 8 bases, with 9 bases of the junction left unmatched. Here the CDR3 reads CASSETGKGEKLFF. The CDR3 nucleotides are TGTGCCAGCAGCGAGACAGGGAAGGGCGAAAAACTGTTTTTT.

This clone was detected once. The chain couples TRBV27 to TRBJ1-6; maybe TRBD1 (5 bases). The CDR3 loop spans 15 amino acids. Germline V gene lookup returns CDR1 MNHEY and CDR2 SMNVEV (reference sequence). The V gene lost 1 base and the J gene lost 5 bases, with 9 bases spanning the gap. DNA of the CDR3: TGTGCCAGCAGTTTATTAAGGGGCGATAATTCACCCCTCCACTTT. It yields the protein CASSLLRGDNSPLHF.

The chain joins TRBV6-1 to TRBJ1-1, with unresolved D. V was cut by 3 bases and J by 6 bases, with 17 bases left in between. The CDR3 runs 15 residues. Germline V lookup: CDR1 MNHNS, CDR2 SASEGT. CDR3 sequence: CASSEGSLARAEAFF. CDR3 in DNA: TGTGCCAGCAGTGAGGGTTCCCTCGCCCGGGCTGAAGCTTTCTTT.

The CDR3 region is CASSLGRGASGYGYTF. The CDR3 DNA follows: TGTGCCAGCAGTTTAGGCAGGGGGGCCTCGGGCTATGGCTACACCTTC. The chain recombines TRBV28 with TRBJ1-2; TRBD1 matches 7 bases. Germline values: CDR1 MDHEN, CDR2 SYDVKM. This CDR3 contains 16 residues. Losses at the gene ends were 2 bases for V and 4 bases for J; bases not matched to a gene: 10.

This rearrangement joins TRBV6-6 to TRBJ2-3; TRBD2 aligns across 9 bases. Per the germline V gene, CDR1 is MNHNY and CDR2 is SVGAGI (reference sequence). The junction had 18 bases not matched to a gene; V was cut back by 6 bases and J by 2 bases. This CDR3 region has 19 residues. The CDR3 reads CASSSLALPLAGDTDTQYF. DNA for the CDR3: TGTGCCAGCAGCTCCTTAGCCCTCCCTTTAGCGGGGGACACAGATACGCAGTATTTT.

The V call is TRBV18, the J call TRBJ2-7; 8 bases fit TRBD1. V lost 4 bases, J lost 3 bases, and 5 bases stayed unmatched. Germline V gives CDR1 KGHSH, CDR2 LQKENI. The CDR3 contains 14 residues. Here the CDR3 DNA reads TGTGCCAGCTCACTGGGACAGGAGAGCTACGAGCAGTACTTC. Its protein product is CASSLGQESYEQYF.